The rows below give T cell receptor beta chains drawn from one sample of a study of control samples from healthy donors and cancer patients. Sequencing was performed with immunoSEQ multiplex PCR; in TCRdb, only in-frame clones are kept and a portion is missing. The sample shows nearly 200,000 clones, 91% of them seen only once. Material for sequencing was blood. These receptor sequences come from a man between 25 and 39 years old in good health. Both conserved end residues are part of each CDR3. The order of the fields is D gene, J gene, V gene, CDR3 DNA, CDR3 protein. The D gene is left open where the match is weak.

D gene: .
J gene: TRBJ1-2
V gene: TRBV4-2
CDR3 DNA: TGTGCCAGCAGCCAACCCACCGGGACCTATAAAGTCGGTGGCTACACCTTC
CDR3 protein: CASSQPTGTYKVGGYTF

D gene: .
J gene: TRBJ1-2
V gene: TRBV19
CDR3 DNA: TGTGCCAGTAGTTTCAACATGGACAGCTACAGTACTAACTATGGCTACACCTTC
CDR3 protein: CASSFNMDSYSTNYGYTF

D gene: TRBD2
J gene: TRBJ2-1
V gene: TRBV10-1
CDR3 DNA: TGCGCCAGCAGCTCTAGCGGGGGGCCCAATGAGCAGTTCTTC
CDR3 protein: CASSSSGGPNEQFF

D gene: .
J gene: TRBJ1-4
V gene: TRBV27
CDR3 DNA: TGTGCCAGCAGTTTGGATCTGGGCGGTGAAAAACTGTTTTTT
CDR3 protein: CASSLDLGGEKLFF

D gene: .
J gene: TRBJ2-7
V gene: TRBV9
CDR3 DNA: TGTGCCAGCAGCGTAGAGGGGGGACCGCAGTACTTC
CDR3 protein: CASSVEGGPQYF

D gene: TRBD2
J gene: TRBJ2-1
V gene: TRBV7-2
CDR3 DNA: TGTGCCAGCACCCCTGCAGGACTAGCGCGGAACAATGAGCAGTTCTTC
CDR3 protein: CASTPAGLARNNEQFF

D gene: .
J gene: TRBJ2-2
V gene: TRBV5-1
CDR3 DNA: TGCGCCAGCAGCTTTGCACAGGGTGTGAGGACCGGGGAGCTGTTTTTT
CDR3 protein: CASSFAQGVRTGELFF

D gene: .
J gene: TRBJ1-1
V gene: TRBV12-3/TRBV12-4
CDR3 DNA: TGTGCCAGCAGTTTAATCGGTGAAGCTTTCTTT
CDR3 protein: CASSLIGEAFF

D gene: .
J gene: TRBJ1-2
V gene: TRBV5-1
CDR3 DNA: TGCGCCAGCAGCCCCGACGGACAGTACTACTATGGCTACACCTTC
CDR3 protein: CASSPDGQYYYGYTF

D gene: TRBD2
J gene: TRBJ2-3
V gene: TRBV2
CDR3 DNA: TGTGCCAGCACATCTTCGGCGGGGGGGCCGGCCGATACGCAGTATTTT
CDR3 protein: CASTSSAGGPADTQYF

D gene: .
J gene: TRBJ1-1
V gene: TRBV29-1
CDR3 DNA: TGCAGCGTCGCCCCTCCCGGAACCCAAGCTTTCTTT
CDR3 protein: CSVAPPGTQAFF

D gene: .
J gene: TRBJ1-5
V gene: TRBV27
CDR3 DNA: TGTGCCAGCAGTTTATCGGGGTTGGGCAATCAGCCCCAGCATTTT
CDR3 protein: CASSLSGLGNQPQHF

D gene: TRBD1
J gene: TRBJ1-6
V gene: TRBV19
CDR3 DNA: TGTGCCAGTGCTAAGAGGGGGGTCGGGACAGCGAATTCACCCCTCCACTTT
CDR3 protein: CASAKRGVGTANSPLHF

D gene: TRBD1
J gene: TRBJ1-2
V gene: TRBV2
CDR3 DNA: TGTGCCAGCAGTTTCGGGACAGGGAACTATGGCTACACCTTC
CDR3 protein: CASSFGTGNYGYTF